Shown below are 5 T cell receptor beta chains from a single sample sequenced in a study of response to subunit inactivated influenza vaccine. TCRdb re-derived calls from the RT-PCR reads in MiXCR, one entry per CDR3 protein. Among about 500,000 distinct CDR3 sequences listed, 15% to 20% were seen once. The sequenced sample was CD4+ T cells sorted from PBMCs, obtained around 25 months after vaccination. The origin of the receptors is a man between 45 and 75 years old who received an inactivated influenza vaccine.

The rearrangement joins TRBV7-2 to TRBJ2-7, with 8 nucleotides matching TRBD2. The CDR3 spans 15 residues. V was clipped by 3 bases and J by 4 bases; unmatched bases: 8. Germline V gene lookup returns CDR1 SGHTA and CDR2 FQGNSA. DNA of the CDR3: TGTGCCAGCAGCTTGCGGGAGGTCTCCCTTTACGAGCAGTACTTC. Protein sequence: CASSLREVSLYEQYF.

In this sample, this clonotype turned up many times. V usage is TRBV19 and J usage is TRBJ2-5; TRBD2 matches 8 bases. V dropped 5 bases and J dropped 0; count of bases not matched to a gene: 8. The CDR3 has 16 amino acids. CDR1 and CDR2 from the germline V gene are LNHDA and SQIVND (reference sequence). This CDR3 is CASSPRGGSYQETQYF. The DNA of the CDR3 is TGTGCCAGTAGTCCGCGCGGGGGGAGCTACCAAGAGACCCAGTACTTC.

This clonotype has just a few counts. The chain uses TRBV15 and TRBJ2-1, with 13 bases fitting TRBD2. There are 17 residues in the CDR3. CDR1 and CDR2 (germline): LNHNV, YYDKDF (reference sequence). Trimming took 1 base from V and 5 from J; bases not matched to a gene: 5. The CDR3 DNA is TGTGCCACCAGCAGAGGAGCCGGACTAGCGGGAGACAATGAGCAGTTCTTC. This translates into CATSRGAGLAGDNEQFF.

This clonotype came up a few times. The rearrangement joins TRBV12-3 or TRBV12-4 to TRBJ1-5, with 7 bases identical to TRBD1. Unmatched junction bases numbered 9, after V lost 5 bases and J lost 8 bases. The CDR3 loop spans 14 amino acids. The CDR3 DNA reads TGTGCCAGCAGTCTCCGGGACAGACTGGAGCCCCAGCATTTT. Protein sequence: CASSLRDRLEPQHF.

The chain carries TRBV7-2 and TRBJ2-7; D is undetermined. Germline V gene data show CDR1 as SGHTA and CDR2 as FQGNSA. The CDR3 sequence is 13 residues long. Trimming cost V 5 bases and J 5 bases, with 13 bases left between them. The CDR3 loop reads CASSPMVLHEQYF. For the CDR3, the DNA is TGTGCCAGCAGCCCGATGGTCCTGCACGAGCAGTACTTC.